This T cell receptor (beta chain) stems from a study of spatial heterogeneity in lung cancer. Overall study results and limits: Counts that tracked tumor mutation counts were those of expanded intratumoral alpha and beta TCRs.

Germline lookup yields CDR1 SEHNR and CDR2 FQNEAQ (reference sequence). CDR3 length: 14 residues. The germline V and J ends were trimmed by 3 bases and 6 bases, with 15 bases remaining between them. Time point here: sample taken at primary tumor resection. Tumor, nontumor lung or frozen PBMC supplied whole RNA that was sequenced unsorted. Each CDR3 protein gets one entry after TCRdb re-called the 5' RACE reads with MiXCR. The table has about 6,800 distinct CDR3 sequences, 13% to 15% seen once. Ten or more counts support this clonotype. Its antigen is still unknown. This beta chain is a stray read from a library made for alpha chains; its abundance is not meaningful.

The V and J genes are TRBV7-9 and TRBJ2-7; perhaps D is TRBD1 or TRBD2 (5 bases each). Sequenced here: lung tumor tissue, sampled at surgery. This clonotype was obtained from a female donor with early-stage non-small cell lung cancer. CDR3 protein: CASSFGGLGGEQYF. Here the CDR3 DNA reads TGTGCCAGCAGCTTCGGTGGACTTGGGGGCGAGCAGTACTTC.